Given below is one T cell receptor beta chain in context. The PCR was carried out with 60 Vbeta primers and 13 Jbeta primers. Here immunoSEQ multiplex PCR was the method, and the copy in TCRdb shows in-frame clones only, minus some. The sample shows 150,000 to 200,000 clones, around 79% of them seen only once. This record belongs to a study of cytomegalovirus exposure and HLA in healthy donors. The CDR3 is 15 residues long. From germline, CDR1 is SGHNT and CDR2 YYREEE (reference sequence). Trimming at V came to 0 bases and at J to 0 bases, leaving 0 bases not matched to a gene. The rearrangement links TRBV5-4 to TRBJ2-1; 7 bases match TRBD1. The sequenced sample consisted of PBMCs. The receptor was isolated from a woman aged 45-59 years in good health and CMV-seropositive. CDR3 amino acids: CASSLDRGSYNEQFF. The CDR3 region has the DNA TGTGCCAGCAGCTTGGACAGGGGCTCCTACAATGAGCAGTTCTTC.